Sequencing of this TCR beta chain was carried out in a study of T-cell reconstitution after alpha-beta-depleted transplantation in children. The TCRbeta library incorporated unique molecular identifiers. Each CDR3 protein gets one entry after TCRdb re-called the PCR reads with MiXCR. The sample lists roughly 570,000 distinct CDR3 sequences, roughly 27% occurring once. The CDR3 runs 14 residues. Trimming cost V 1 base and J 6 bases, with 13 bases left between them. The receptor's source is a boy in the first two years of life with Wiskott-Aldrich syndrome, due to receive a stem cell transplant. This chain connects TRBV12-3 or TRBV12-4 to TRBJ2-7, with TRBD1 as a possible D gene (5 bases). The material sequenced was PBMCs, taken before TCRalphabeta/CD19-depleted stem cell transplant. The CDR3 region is CASSLGGRAREQYF. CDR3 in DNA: TGTGCCAGCAGTTTAGGGGGCAGGGCGCGCGAGCAGTACTTC.